The 26 T cell receptor beta chains below come from one sample, sequenced in a study of blood T cell repertoires in COVID-19 (dated by TCRdb to the early 2020s). To prepare the library, the immunoSEQ multiplex PCR assay was applied. TCRdb obtained this table from immuneACCESS and retained in-frame rearrangements with V and J assigned. These tables miss some clones; where compared with another copy, unresolved V genes account for less than half of the shortfall, and the remainder is unexplained. The sample table records 300,000 to 400,000 clones; about 90% of these occur just once. Jointly, the top ten make up approximately 3.5% of the sample. The specimen was peripheral blood. These receptor sequences come from a woman between 18 and 30 years old who had recovered from COVID-19.

The V gene is TRBV27, the J gene TRBJ1-1; possible D gene TRBD1, 5 bases. CDR1 and CDR2 (germline): MNHEY, SMNVEV (reference sequence). The CDR3 length is 11 residues. V lost 10 bases and J lost 1, with 7 bases in between. CDR3 sequence (DNA): TGTGCCACTAGGGGGAACACTGAAGCTTTCTTT. Residues: CATRGNTEAFF.

CDR3 in amino acids: CASSYRAGVTGELFF. CDR3 nucleotides: TGTGCCAGCAGTTACAGGGCGGGAGTCACCGGGGAGCTGTTTTTT. The rearrangement uses TRBV6-6 and TRBJ2-2, with 7 bases identical to TRBD2. Germline CDR1 MNHNY, CDR2 SVGAGI (reference sequence). V dropped 2 bases and J dropped 4; count of bases not matched to a gene: 4. There are 15 residues in the CDR3.

Many counts were recorded for this clone. V usage is TRBV6-2 or TRBV6-3 and J usage is TRBJ2-1, with 10 bases fitting TRBD2. CDR3 length: 15 residues. Germline V gene sequence: CDR1 MNHEY, CDR2 SVGEGT. The junction had 3 bases not matched to a gene; V was cut back by 0 bases and J by 7 bases. As DNA, the CDR3 is TGTGCCAGCAGTTACTCGGTAGCGGGGGGAAATGAGCAGTTCTTC. Its protein product is CASSYSVAGGNEQFF.

The CDR3 is CASILSGGTDTQYF. The CDR3 DNA is TGTGCCAGCATACTCTCTGGTGGCACAGATACGCAGTATTTT. The chain is built from TRBV28 and TRBJ2-3; unclear D gene. Germline V CDR1 and CDR2: MDHEN, SYDVKM. Trimming removed 7 bases from V and 1 base from J, with 12 bases in between. The CDR3 is 14 residues long.

This CDR3 is CASSERQGIGFSPLHF. CDR3 in DNA: TGCGCCAGCAGTGAGCGACAGGGTATAGGCTTTTCACCCCTCCACTTT. The V call is TRBV10-2, the J call TRBJ1-6, with TRBD1 matching over 7 bases. Germline V gene sequence: CDR1 WSHSY, CDR2 SAAADI. The CDR3 sequence is 16 residues long. Trimming cost V 2 bases and J 9 bases; bases outside gene matches: 10.

The chain uses TRBV19 and TRBJ1-2; TRBD1 matches 7 bases. J gave up 8 bases and V 0 bases, and 3 bases lay outside the gene matches. Per germline, CDR1 LNHDA and CDR2 SQIVND (reference sequence). The CDR3 runs to 13 residues. For the CDR3, the DNA is TGTGCCAGTAGTATAGACAGGGGACAGGGCTACACCTTC. Translation gives CASSIDRGQGYTF.

V and J are TRBV3-1 (or the pseudogene TRBV3-2) and TRBJ2-1; 12 nucleotides agree with TRBD2. V was pared by 4 bases and J by 5 bases, with 6 bases of the junction left unmatched. Germline values: CDR1 LGHDT, CDR2 YNNKEL (reference sequence). This CDR3 has 16 amino acids. As DNA, the CDR3 is TGTGCCAGCAGCCTTAAACTAGCGGGAGGAAACAATGAGCAGTTCTTC. Translation gives CASSLKLAGGNNEQFF.

This chain links TRBV18 with TRBJ1-2; D unclear. Trimming removed 4 bases at V and 8 bases at J, with 11 bases between. The germline V gene has CDR1 KGHSH and CDR2 LQKENI. The CDR3 is made up of 12 amino acids. The CDR3 loop is CASSRPSLGYTF. DNA of the CDR3: TGTGCCAGCTCACGCCCGTCACTCGGCTACACCTTC.

V and J are TRBV5-1 and TRBJ2-1; 9 positions match TRBD2. V gave up 0 bases and J gave up 16 bases; unmatched junction bases: 5. The CDR3 is 12 residues long. The germline V gene has CDR1 SGHRS and CDR2 YFSETQ. CDR3 sequence: CASSLDGTSLFF. In DNA, the CDR3 is TGCGCCAGCAGCTTGGACGGGACTAGCCTTTTCTTC.

The chain is built from TRBV7-9 and TRBJ2-2; weak D call: TRBD2 (5 bases). Germline V CDR1 and CDR2: SEHNR, FQNEAQ (reference sequence). Trimming shortened V by 3 bases and J by 1 base, and 9 bases separated the two germline ends. CDR3 size: 15 residues. This chain's CDR3 is CASSFTRMNTGELFF. The DNA for the CDR3 is TGTGCCAGCAGCTTCACTAGGATGAACACCGGGGAGCTGTTTTTT.

This chain uses TRBV11-2 with TRBJ2-3; 11 nucleotides match TRBD2. Trimming at V came to 5 bases and at J to 5 bases, leaving 9 bases not matched to a gene. CDR1 SGHAT and CDR2 FQNNGV come from the germline V gene. CDR3 size: 16 residues. The CDR3 DNA reads TGTGCCAGCAGCCCTTCACTAGCGGGAGTAGTAGATACGCAGTATTTT. Translating gives CASSPSLAGVVDTQYF.

This clone was observed once. The chain combines TRBV12-5 with TRBJ2-5, with 8 bases lining up with TRBD2. J gave up 5 bases and V 2 bases, and 13 bases lay outside the gene matches. The CDR3 is 17 residues long. CDR1 LGHNT and CDR2 FRNRAP come from the germline V gene. The DNA of the CDR3 is TGTGCTAGTGGTTTGTCGGCTAGCGGGCCCCACGGGGAGACCCAGTACTTC. Translated, it gives CASGLSASGPHGETQYF.

CDR3 loop: CASSPDRVAYTF. The DNA of the CDR3 is TGCGCCAGCAGCCCGGACAGGGTGGCCTACACCTTC. The chain links TRBV5-1 to TRBJ1-2; 8 bases are shared with TRBD1. The germline V gene encodes CDR1 SGHRS and CDR2 YFSETQ. With 4 bases clipped from V and 10 bases from J, the junction kept 6 bases outside the gene matches. The CDR3 runs 12 residues.

This chain connects TRBV7-9 to TRBJ1-5, with 9 bases fitting TRBD1. With V trimmed by 6 bases and J by 7 bases, 10 bases remained unmatched. The CDR3 length is 15 residues. Germline CDR1 and CDR2: SEHNR and FQNEAQ (reference sequence). Written as DNA, the CDR3 is TGTGCCAGCAGTACAGGGGGACAGGGTCGCCAGCCCCAGCATTTT. Protein sequence: CASSTGGQGRQPQHF.

This rearrangement joins TRBV28 to TRBJ1-1, with TRBD1 identical over 7 bases. CDR3 size: 14 residues. Per germline, CDR1 MDHEN and CDR2 SYDVKM. V lost 6 bases and J lost 3; bases outside the gene matches: 7. The CDR3 spells CASSRAGGDTEAFF. In nucleotides, the CDR3 is TGTGCCAGCAGCCGAGCAGGGGGAGACACTGAAGCTTTCTTT.

The chain uses TRBV4-1 and TRBJ1-5; no clear D gene. This CDR3 region has 14 residues. Trimming removed 5 bases at V and 2 bases at J, with 10 bases between. Germline CDR1 reads MGHRA; CDR2 reads YSYEKL. The CDR3 sequence: CASSWSQGNQPQHF. The CDR3 DNA is TGCGCCAGCAGCTGGTCCCAGGGCAATCAGCCCCAGCATTTT.

The count of this clone is one. The chain couples TRBV5-1 to TRBJ2-1; 11 nucleotides line up with TRBD2. The CDR3 has 17 amino acids. The V segment lost 1 base and the J segment 6 bases; nucleotides outside the gene matches: 9. Germline V gene sequence: CDR1 SGHRS, CDR2 YFSETQ. CDR3 sequence: CASSLNVSGRAFNEQFF. The CDR3 region has the DNA TGCGCCAGCAGCTTGAATGTTAGCGGGAGGGCCTTCAATGAGCAGTTCTTC.

A few counts support this clone. The chain has TRBV5-1 and TRBJ2-1, with a possible D match to TRBD1 (6 bases). The CDR3 covers 15 residues. V gave up 1 base and J gave up 8 bases, with 16 bases separating them. Germline loops: CDR1 SGHRS, CDR2 YFSETQ. The chain's CDR3 is CASSLLTGIADEQFF. As DNA, the CDR3 is TGCGCCAGCAGCTTGCTTACAGGGATTGCGGATGAGCAGTTCTTC. The full variable domain, with the rest looked up from reference TRBV5-1 and TRBJ2-1, is KAGVTQTPRYLIKTRGQQVTLSCSPISGHRSVSWYQQTPGQGLQFLFEYFSETQRNKGNFPGRFSGRQFSNSRSEMNVSTLELGDSALYLCASSLLTGIADEQFFGPGTRLTVL.

This chain uses TRBV19 with TRBJ2-3; TRBD2 is a possible D gene (5 bases). Germline V gene data show CDR1 as LNHDA and CDR2 as SQIVND (reference sequence). The CDR3 sequence is 15 residues long. Trimming took off 4 bases at V and 5 bases at J, with 16 bases between the two ends. CDR3 protein: CASSTLPGERDTQYF. The CDR3 DNA is TGTGCCAGTAGTACCCTCCCCGGGGAGAGAGATACGCAGTATTTT.

The chain recombines TRBV12-3 or TRBV12-4 with TRBJ2-7; D possibly corresponds to TRBD2 (6 bases). The V gene lost 6 bases and the J gene lost 5 bases, with 14 bases spanning the gap. CDR3 length: 13 residues. The CDR3 bases are TGTGCCAGCAGCCCGACTAGTGTCCACGAGCAGTACGTC. As protein: CASSPTSVHEQYV.

This chain joins TRBV5-5 and TRBJ2-7; TRBD2 matches 9 bases. Germline-derived CDR1 and CDR2 are SGHKS and YYEKEE (reference sequence). The CDR3 is 14 residues long. With 4 bases clipped from V and 2 bases from J, the junction kept 4 bases outside the gene matches. The CDR3 spells CASSRTSATYEQYV. DNA for the CDR3: TGTGCCAGCAGCCGGACTAGCGCTACCTACGAGCAGTACGTC.

This chain links TRBV6-2 or TRBV6-3 with TRBJ1-2; 7 bases are shared with TRBD1. Germline V gives CDR1 MNHEY, CDR2 SVGEGT. The CDR3 has 16 residues. Trimming took 0 bases from V and 0 from J; bases not matched to a gene: 4. As DNA, the CDR3 is TGTGCCAGCAGTTACTCCAGGACAGGCGCTAACTATGGCTACACCTTC. It yields the protein CASSYSRTGANYGYTF.

This chain uses TRBV7-9 with TRBJ1-6; 7 bases line up with TRBD1. Germline V gene lookup returns CDR1 SEHNR and CDR2 FQNEAQ (reference sequence). The CDR3 contains 14 residues. V shed 5 bases and J 11 bases; nucleotides not matched to a gene: 9. For the CDR3, the DNA is TGTGCCAGCAGCCGTGATACAGGGGCCGCACCCCTCCACTTT. Its protein product is CASSRDTGAAPLHF.

This clone came up a few times. The chain couples TRBV3-1 (or the pseudogene TRBV3-2) to TRBJ1-1, with D perhaps TRBD1 (5 bases). The germline V gene encodes CDR1 LGHDT and CDR2 YNNKEL (reference sequence). This CDR3 contains 14 residues. Trimming shortened V by 0 bases and J by 5 bases, and 10 bases separated the two germline ends. CDR3 sequence: CASSQDWRGTEAFF. The DNA for the CDR3 is TGTGCCAGCAGCCAAGATTGGCGGGGGACTGAAGCTTTCTTT.

The genes are TRBV25-1 and TRBJ1-3, with D possibly TRBD1 on 5 matching bases. The germline gives CDR1 MGHDK, CDR2 SYGVNS. The CDR3 contains 17 residues. Trimming pared 8 bases from V and 0 bases from J, leaving 20 bases between. CDR3 DNA sequence: TGTGCCAGCGTGCCCACCCAGGGATGGAGCTCTGGAAACACCATATATTTT. This encodes CASVPTQGWSSGNTIYF.

This chain links TRBV5-1 with TRBJ2-5; 13 bases agree with TRBD2. This CDR3 region has 15 residues. V was clipped by 3 bases and J by 5 bases; unmatched bases: 4. Germline loops: CDR1 SGHRS, CDR2 YFSETQ. The CDR3 spells CASSSGLAGAETQYF. The CDR3 DNA follows: TGCGCCAGCAGCTCCGGACTAGCGGGAGCCGAGACCCAGTACTTC. Looking up the rest from reference TRBV5-1 and TRBJ2-5 gives the full variable domain: KAGVTQTPRYLIKTRGQQVTLSCSPISGHRSVSWYQQTPGQGLQFLFEYFSETQRNKGNFPGRFSGRQFSNSRSEMNVSTLELGDSALYLCASSSGLAGAETQYFGPGTRLLVL.